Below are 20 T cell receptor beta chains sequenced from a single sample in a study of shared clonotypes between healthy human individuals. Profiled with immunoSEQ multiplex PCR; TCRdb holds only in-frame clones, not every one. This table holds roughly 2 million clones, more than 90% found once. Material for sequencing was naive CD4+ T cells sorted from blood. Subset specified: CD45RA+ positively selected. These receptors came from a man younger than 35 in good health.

The CDR3 reads CASSLAGGGGYTF. CDR3 nucleotides: TGTGCCAGCAGTTTAGCAGGGGGCGGGGGCTACACCTTC. The V and J genes are TRBV27 and TRBJ1-2; 8 bases agree with TRBD1. Germline-derived CDR1 and CDR2 are MNHEY and SMNVEV (reference sequence). V trimming: 2 bases; J trimming: 8 bases; junction bases outside the gene matches: 4. The CDR3 length is 13 residues.

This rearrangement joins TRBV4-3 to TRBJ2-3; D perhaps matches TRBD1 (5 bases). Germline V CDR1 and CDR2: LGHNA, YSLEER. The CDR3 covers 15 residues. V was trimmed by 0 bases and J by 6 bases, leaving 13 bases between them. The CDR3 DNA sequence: TGCGCCAGCAGCCAAGAGCAGGGCTTAGGGGATACGCAGTATTTT. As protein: CASSQEQGLGDTQYF.

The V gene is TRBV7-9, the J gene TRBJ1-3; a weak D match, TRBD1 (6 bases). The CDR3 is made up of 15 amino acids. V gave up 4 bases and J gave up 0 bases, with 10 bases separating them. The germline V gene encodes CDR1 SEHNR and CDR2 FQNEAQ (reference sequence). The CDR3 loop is CASSSRDISGNTIYF. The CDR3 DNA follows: TGTGCCAGCAGCTCCCGGGACATCTCTGGAAACACCATATATTTT.

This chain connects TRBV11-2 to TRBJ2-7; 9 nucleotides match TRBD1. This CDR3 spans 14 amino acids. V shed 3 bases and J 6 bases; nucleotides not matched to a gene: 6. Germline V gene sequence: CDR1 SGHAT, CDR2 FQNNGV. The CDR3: CASSFRQGGGEQYF. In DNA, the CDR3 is TGTGCCAGCAGCTTCCGACAGGGGGGCGGCGAGCAGTACTTC.

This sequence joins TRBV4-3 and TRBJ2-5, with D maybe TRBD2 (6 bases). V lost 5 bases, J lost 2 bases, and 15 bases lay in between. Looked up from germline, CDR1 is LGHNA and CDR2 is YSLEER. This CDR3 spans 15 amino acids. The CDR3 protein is CASSYSSATQETQYF. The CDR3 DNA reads TGCGCCAGCAGCTACTCTAGCGCTACTCAAGAGACCCAGTACTTC.

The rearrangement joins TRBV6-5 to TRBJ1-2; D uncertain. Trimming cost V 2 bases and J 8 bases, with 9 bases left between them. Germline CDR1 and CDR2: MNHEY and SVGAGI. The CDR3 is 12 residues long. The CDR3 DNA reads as TGTGCCAGCAGTTACCCCCAGGTGGGCTACACCTTC. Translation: CASSYPQVGYTF.

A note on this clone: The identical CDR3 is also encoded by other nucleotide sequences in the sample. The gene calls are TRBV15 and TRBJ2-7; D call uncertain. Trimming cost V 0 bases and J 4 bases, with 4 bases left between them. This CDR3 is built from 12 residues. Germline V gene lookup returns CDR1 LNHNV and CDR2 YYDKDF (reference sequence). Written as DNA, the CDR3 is TGTGCCACCAGCAGAGATTCGTACGAGCAGTACTTC. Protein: CATSRDSYEQYF.

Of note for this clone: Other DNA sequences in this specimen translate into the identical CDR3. The CDR3 protein is CASSFGTNTEAFF. DNA for the CDR3: TGTGCCAGCAGCTTTGGGACAAACACTGAAGCTTTCTTT. This chain uses TRBV7-9 with TRBJ1-1; tentatively, D is TRBD1 (6 bases). Germline values: CDR1 SEHNR, CDR2 FQNEAQ (reference sequence). CDR3 size: 13 residues. V lost 3 bases and J 2 bases, leaving 7 bases between the germline ends.

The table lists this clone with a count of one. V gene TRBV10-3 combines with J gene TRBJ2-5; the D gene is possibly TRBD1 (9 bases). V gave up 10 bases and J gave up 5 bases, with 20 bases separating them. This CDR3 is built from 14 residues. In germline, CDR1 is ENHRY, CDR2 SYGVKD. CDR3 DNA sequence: TGTGCCACCGGGGGGGGACAGGGAATGGAGACCCAGTACTTC. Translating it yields CATGGGQGMETQYF.

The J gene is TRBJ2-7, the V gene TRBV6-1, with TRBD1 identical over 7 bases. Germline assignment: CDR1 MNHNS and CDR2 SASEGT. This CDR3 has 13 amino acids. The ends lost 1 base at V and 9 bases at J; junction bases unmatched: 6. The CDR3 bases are TGTGCCAGCAGTGAAGGACAGGGTCTAAGGCAGTACTTC. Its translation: CASSEGQGLRQYF.

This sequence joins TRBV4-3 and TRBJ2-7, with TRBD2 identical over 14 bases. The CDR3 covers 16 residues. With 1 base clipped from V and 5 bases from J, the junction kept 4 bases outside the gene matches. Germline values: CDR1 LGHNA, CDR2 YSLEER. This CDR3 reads CASSQGLAGGPHEQYF. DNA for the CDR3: TGCGCCAGCAGCCAAGGACTAGCGGGAGGGCCCCACGAGCAGTACTTC.

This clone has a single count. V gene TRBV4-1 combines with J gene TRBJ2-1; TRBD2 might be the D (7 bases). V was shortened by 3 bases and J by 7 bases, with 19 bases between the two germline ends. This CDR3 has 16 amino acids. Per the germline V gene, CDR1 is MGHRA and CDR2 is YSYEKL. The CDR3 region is CASSHRRGGASNEQFF. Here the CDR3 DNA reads TGCGCCAGCAGCCACCGGCGCGGGGGCGCCTCGAATGAGCAGTTCTTC.

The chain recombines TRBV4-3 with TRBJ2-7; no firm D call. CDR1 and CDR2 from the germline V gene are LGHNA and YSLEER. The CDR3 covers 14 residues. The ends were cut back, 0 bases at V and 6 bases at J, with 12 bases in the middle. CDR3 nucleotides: TGCGCCAGCAGCCAAGAGGGCTATACGGGCGAGCAGTACTTC. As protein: CASSQEGYTGEQYF.

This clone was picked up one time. CDR3 sequence (DNA): TGCGCCAGCAGTCAGCGAATTAACACCGGGGAGCTGTTTTTT. Its protein is CASSQRINTGELFF. This chain uses TRBV10-1 with TRBJ2-2; D is unresolved. The CDR3 spans 14 residues. V dropped 5 bases and J dropped 2 bases, with 9 bases sitting between them. CDR1 and CDR2 from the germline V gene are WNHNN and SYGVQD (reference sequence).

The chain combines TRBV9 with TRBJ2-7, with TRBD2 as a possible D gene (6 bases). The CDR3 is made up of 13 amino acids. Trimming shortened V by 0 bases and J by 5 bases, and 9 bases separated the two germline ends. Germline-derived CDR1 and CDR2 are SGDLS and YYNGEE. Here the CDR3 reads CASSVGTTNEQYF. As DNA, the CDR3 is TGTGCCAGCAGCGTAGGGACTACAAACGAGCAGTACTTC. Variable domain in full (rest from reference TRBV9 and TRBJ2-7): DSGVTQTPKHLITATGQRVTLRCSPRSGDLSVYWYQQSLDQGLQFLIQYYNGEERAKGNILERFSAQQFPDLHSELNLSSLELGDSALYFCASSVGTTNEQYFGPGTRLTVT.

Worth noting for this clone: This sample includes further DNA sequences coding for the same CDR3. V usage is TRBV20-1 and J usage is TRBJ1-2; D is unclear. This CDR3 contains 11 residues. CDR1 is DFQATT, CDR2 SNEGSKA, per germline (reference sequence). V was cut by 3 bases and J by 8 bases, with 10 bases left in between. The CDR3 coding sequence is TGCAGTGCTAGGGGTCCGGGGGGCTACACCTTC. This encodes CSARGPGGYTF.

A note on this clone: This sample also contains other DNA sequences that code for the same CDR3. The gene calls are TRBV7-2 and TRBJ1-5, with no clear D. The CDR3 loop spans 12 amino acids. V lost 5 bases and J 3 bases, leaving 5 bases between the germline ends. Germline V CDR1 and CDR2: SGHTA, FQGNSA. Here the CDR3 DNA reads TGTGCCAGCAGCCCTACCAATCAGCCCCAGCATTTT. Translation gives CASSPTNQPQHF.

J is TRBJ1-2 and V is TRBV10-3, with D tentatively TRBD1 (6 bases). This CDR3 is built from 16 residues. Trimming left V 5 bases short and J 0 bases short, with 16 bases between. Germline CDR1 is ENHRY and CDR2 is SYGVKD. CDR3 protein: CAISLGRGLANYGYTF. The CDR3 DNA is TGTGCCATCAGTCTCGGCAGGGGACTAGCTAACTATGGCTACACCTTC.

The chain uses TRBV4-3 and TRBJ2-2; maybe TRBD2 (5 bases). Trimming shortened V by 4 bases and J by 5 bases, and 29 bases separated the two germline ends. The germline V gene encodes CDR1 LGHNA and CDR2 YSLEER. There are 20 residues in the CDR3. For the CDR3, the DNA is TGCGCCAGCAGCCCCGCCTCGATGGGTCCCAGAGGGAAATGGACCGGGGAGCTGTTTTTT. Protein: CASSPASMGPRGKWTGELFF.

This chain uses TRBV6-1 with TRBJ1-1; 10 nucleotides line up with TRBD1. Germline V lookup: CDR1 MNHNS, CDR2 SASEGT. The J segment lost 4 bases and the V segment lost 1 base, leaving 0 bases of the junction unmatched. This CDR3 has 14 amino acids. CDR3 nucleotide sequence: TGTGCCAGCAGTGAAGGGACAGGGGGCACTGAAGCTTTCTTT. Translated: CASSEGTGGTEAFF.